The 27 T cell receptor beta chains given below trace back to one sample, sequenced in a study of T-cell reconstitution after alpha-beta-depleted transplantation in children. This sample's TCRbeta library carried unique molecular identifier barcodes. From the PCR reads, TCRdb called clonotypes with MiXCR, one entry per CDR3 protein. Of around 700,000 distinct CDR3 sequences listed, about 12% are singletons. Sequenced material: PBMCs, taken before TCRalphabeta/CD19-depleted stem cell transplant. The receptors were sampled from a girl aged 2-10 years with congenital amegakaryocytic thrombocytopenia, due to receive a stem cell transplant.

The CDR3 DNA sequence: TGCAGTGCTAGGGGGGGACTAGCGGGCTCGGATGAGCAGTTCTTC. Translating gives CSARGGLAGSDEQFF. The gene calls are TRBV20-1 and TRBJ2-1; 12 bases match TRBD2. The trim removed 3 bases at V and 8 bases at J, leaving 8 bases unmatched. Germline CDR1 and CDR2: DFQATT and SNEGSKA (reference sequence). This CDR3 has 15 amino acids.

The sample holds a few counts of this clonotype. This CDR3 reads CASSQDGTDYNEQFF. As DNA, the CDR3 is TGCGCCAGCAGCCAAGATGGGACCGATTACAATGAGCAGTTCTTC. V is TRBV4-1 and J is TRBJ2-1; possibly TRBD1 or TRBD2 for D (5 bases each). Trimming took 0 bases from V and 4 from J, leaving 10 bases between them. This CDR3 has 15 residues. Per germline, CDR1 MGHRA and CDR2 YSYEKL.

This clonotype was detected ten times or more. This chain links TRBV20-1 with TRBJ2-7; 9 bases line up with TRBD2. There are 17 residues in the CDR3. J lost 2 bases, V lost 1 base, and 12 bases had no gene match. Per germline, CDR1 DFQATT and CDR2 SNEGSKA (reference sequence). The CDR3 coding sequence is TGCAGTGCTAGAGGCCCCAGGCTAGCGGGAAAGGCCTACGAGCAGTACTTC. This translates into CSARGPRLAGKAYEQYF.

This clonotype was recorded at least ten times. This CDR3 is CSASRGVYEQYF. CDR3 DNA sequence: TGCAGTGCTTCACGGGGCGTCTACGAGCAGTACTTC. The rearrangement uses TRBV20-1 and TRBJ2-7; the D gene could be TRBD1 or TRBD2 (5 bases each). The CDR3 totals 12 residues. Germline assignment: CDR1 DFQATT and CDR2 SNEGSKA (reference sequence). Trimming left V 5 bases short and J 3 bases short, with 11 bases between.

This clonotype has just a few counts. The rearrangement uses TRBV5-5 and TRBJ2-7, with D possibly TRBD1 on 5 matching bases. Germline loops: CDR1 SGHKS, CDR2 YYEKEE (reference sequence). Trimming took off 0 bases at V and 0 bases at J, with 16 bases between the two ends. This CDR3 spans 17 amino acids. This CDR3 reads CASSLDPLRQGSYEQYF. CDR3 DNA: TGTGCCAGCAGCTTGGACCCCTTGCGGCAGGGCTCCTACGAGCAGTACTTC.

In its sample, this clonotype was seen once. The chain joins TRBV20-1 to TRBJ2-3; 8 bases align to TRBD2. The CDR3 contains 17 residues. After removal of 3 bases from V and 2 bases from J, the junction contained 13 bases not matched to a gene. Germline assignment: CDR1 DFQATT and CDR2 SNEGSKA (reference sequence). Written as DNA, the CDR3 is TGCAGTGCTAGTCTGCGGGAGGCTGAGGTGATCACAGATACGCAGTATTTT. Translation: CSASLREAEVITDTQYF.

This clonotype was seen ten or more times. V and J are TRBV10-3 and TRBJ2-5; the D is unclear. CDR1 and CDR2 (germline): ENHRY, SYGVKD. The CDR3 is made up of 13 amino acids. The V end lost 10 bases, the J end lost 3 bases, and 15 bases lay between the germline ends. In DNA form, the CDR3 reads TGTGCCACCTGTGCTAGGGCGGAAGAGACCCAGTACTTC. As protein: CATCARAEETQYF.

The chain carries TRBV14 and TRBJ2-2; D might be TRBD2 (6 bases). CDR1 and CDR2 from the germline V gene are SGHDN and FVKESK. V lost 2 bases and J 0 bases, leaving 16 bases between the germline ends. The length of the CDR3 is 18 residues. Here the CDR3 reads CASSQRRVSRTNTGELFF. The CDR3 nucleotides are TGTGCCAGCAGCCAAAGGAGGGTATCCAGAACGAACACCGGGGAGCTGTTTTTT. Combining the CDR3 with reference TRBV14 and TRBJ2-2 gives the whole variable domain EAGVTQFPSHSVIEKGQTVTLRCDPISGHDNLYWYRRVMGKEIKFLLHFVKESKQDESGMPNNRFLAERTGGTYSTLKVQPAELEDSGVYFCASSQRRVSRTNTGELFFGEGSRLTVL.

This clonotype was observed a single time. A single base separates this from a much larger clone, so it may be a read error. This chain links TRBV7-2 with TRBJ2-5, with a possible D match to TRBD1 (6 bases). Per germline, CDR1 SGHTA and CDR2 FQGNSA. The CDR3 runs to 14 residues. The CDR3 loop is CASSFPMPGETQHF. Written as DNA, the CDR3 is TGTGCCAGCAGCTTCCCCATGCCAGGGGAGACCCAGCACTTC.

This clonotype has ten or more counts. This sequence joins TRBV6-5 and TRBJ2-7; D is undetermined. The CDR3 contains 11 residues. Trimming shortened V by 2 bases and J by 5 bases, and 4 bases separated the two germline ends. Germline V gene sequence: CDR1 MNHEY, CDR2 SVGAGI. CDR3: CASSYRNEQYF. CDR3 nucleotide sequence: TGTGCCAGCAGTTACCGTAACGAGCAGTACTTC.

This clonotype was detected a few times. The V call is TRBV7-2, the J call TRBJ2-1, with 12 bases matching TRBD2. Per the germline V gene, CDR1 is SGHTA and CDR2 is FQGNSA. The CDR3 is 17 amino acids. With V trimmed by 2 bases and J by 5 bases, 7 bases remained unmatched. The CDR3 bases are TGTGCCAGCAGCTTACGACTAGCGGGAGCCATAGACAATGAGCAGTTCTTC. It encodes CASSLRLAGAIDNEQFF.

There are many counts of this clonotype. V gene TRBV7-9 combines with J gene TRBJ2-1; D is undetermined. CDR1 and CDR2 from the germline V gene are SEHNR and FQNEAQ (reference sequence). There are 12 residues in the CDR3. Trimming removed 5 bases from V and 10 bases from J, with 12 bases in between. The CDR3 reads CASSRDIREQFF. CDR3 in DNA: TGTGCCAGCAGCCGAGATATACGGGAGCAGTTCTTC.

This clonotype occurred many times. V and J are TRBV5-1 and TRBJ2-3; TRBD1 matches 7 bases. The germline V gene has CDR1 SGHRS and CDR2 YFSETQ. V dropped 3 bases and J dropped 0; count of bases not matched to a gene: 4. This CDR3 spans 15 amino acids. The CDR3 DNA reads as TGCGCCAGCAGCTCAACAGGGGACAGCACAGATACGCAGTATTTT. It yields the protein CASSSTGDSTDTQYF.

V is TRBV5-1 and J is TRBJ1-1; no reliable D call. Germline V gene sequence: CDR1 SGHRS, CDR2 YFSETQ. V was cut by 0 bases and J by 4 bases, with 13 bases left in between. This CDR3 contains 15 residues. CDR3 protein: CASSLDGESSTEAFF. The CDR3 DNA follows: TGCGCCAGCAGCTTGGACGGGGAATCGAGCACTGAAGCTTTCTTT.

The chain joins TRBV6-5 to TRBJ2-7; 7 bases fit TRBD1. Germline lookup yields CDR1 MNHEY and CDR2 SVGAGI. This CDR3 contains 15 residues. V lost 0 bases to trimming and J lost 1 base; unmatched junction nucleotides: 3. The CDR3 region has the DNA TGTGCCAGCAGTTACTCGGGCAGGGGGTCCTACGAGCAGTACTTC. Its translation: CASSYSGRGSYEQYF.

This clonotype was seen many times. The chain joins TRBV5-1 to TRBJ1-1; maybe TRBD1 (5 bases). The V end was cut by 6 bases, the J end by 3 bases, with 12 bases between. The CDR3 sequence is 13 residues long. Germline CDR1 and CDR2: SGHRS and YFSETQ. The CDR3 DNA reads as TGCGCCAGCAATGGGGGATTGGACACTGAAGCTTTCTTT. This codes for CASNGGLDTEAFF.

There are many counts of this clonotype. The genes are TRBV5-1 and TRBJ2-7; the match to TRBD2 covers 10 bases. Germline V CDR1 and CDR2: SGHRS, YFSETQ. This CDR3 has 13 amino acids. V dropped 8 bases and J dropped 5; count of bases not matched to a gene: 7. DNA for the CDR3: TGCGCCAGTGGAGCGGGAGGGCCGGACGAGCAGTACTTC. Protein product: CASGAGGPDEQYF. The full variable domain, rest sourced from reference TRBV5-1 and TRBJ2-7, is KAGVTQTPRYLIKTRGQQVTLSCSPISGHRSVSWYQQTPGQGLQFLFEYFSETQRNKGNFPGRFSGRQFSNSRSEMNVSTLELGDSALYLCASGAGGPDEQYFGPGTRLTVT.

This clonotype showed up just a few times. The V call is TRBV28, the J call TRBJ2-4; tentative D call: TRBD2 (5 bases). V shed 11 bases and J shed 9 bases, with 17 bases lying between them. In germline, CDR1 is MDHEN, CDR2 SYDVKM. The CDR3 runs to 12 residues. The CDR3 sequence is CAATGSAGIQYF. As DNA, the CDR3 is TGTGCCGCTACCGGTTCGGCGGGCATTCAGTACTTC. The full variable domain, with the rest looked up from reference TRBV28 and TRBJ2-4, is DVKVTQSSRYLVKRTGEKVFLECVQDMDHENMFWYRQDPGLGLRLIYFSYDVKMKEKGDIPEGYSVSREKKERFSLILESASTNQTSMYLCAATGSAGIQYFGAGTRLSVL.

This clonotype was recorded many times. V usage is TRBV12-3 or TRBV12-4 and J usage is TRBJ1-2; no reliable D call. Between the trimmed V and J ends, which lost 6 bases and 0 bases, there was a span of 11 bases. The CDR3 has 14 amino acids. DNA for the CDR3: TGTGCCAGCAGATCCAGTGATACTAACTATGGCTACACCTTC. Protein product: CASRSSDTNYGYTF.

The rearrangement joins TRBV3-1 to TRBJ2-7; tentatively, D is TRBD2 (5 bases). The CDR3 has 15 residues. Trimming took off 1 base at V and 2 bases at J, with 12 bases between the two ends. Germline V gives CDR1 LGHDT, CDR2 YNNKEL (reference sequence). The CDR3 DNA reads as TGTGCCAGCAGCCAAGCCGGAGGCTTCCCCTACGAGCAGTACTTC. Translated, it gives CASSQAGGFPYEQYF.

This chain connects TRBV12-3 or TRBV12-4 to TRBJ2-1, with D tentatively TRBD1 or TRBD2 (5 bases each). The CDR3 sequence is 17 residues long. The V end was cut by 7 bases, the J end by 5 bases, with 24 bases between. DNA for the CDR3: TGTGCCAGCACTATTACTGCACCGGGGACCCGAAACAATGAGCAGTTCTTC. Encoded protein: CASTITAPGTRNNEQFF.

The gene calls are TRBV29-1 and TRBJ2-7; 12 bases are shared with TRBD1. V lost 6 bases, J lost 2 bases, and 5 bases stayed unmatched. The CDR3 covers 14 residues. In germline, CDR1 is SQVTM, CDR2 ANQGSEA. As DNA, the CDR3 is TGCAGCGTAACCGGGACAGGGGGCGCCTACGAGCAGTACTTC. Translation: CSVTGTGGAYEQYF.

The V and J genes are TRBV4-1 and TRBJ1-5; the D gene is possibly TRBD1 (5 bases). Germline loops: CDR1 MGHRA, CDR2 YSYEKL. The V end lost 4 bases, the J end lost 2 bases, and 12 bases lay between the germline ends. The CDR3 is made up of 15 amino acids. For the CDR3, the DNA is TGCGCCAGCAGCCCCACCGGGGGGGGCAATCAGCCCCAGCATTTT. It specifies CASSPTGGGNQPQHF.

This clonotype was counted many times. The chain employs TRBV28 and TRBJ2-3, with D unresolved. There are 12 residues in the CDR3. CDR1 and CDR2 from the germline V gene are MDHEN and SYDVKM. V was trimmed by 6 bases and J by 3 bases, leaving 7 bases between them. The DNA of the CDR3 is TGTGCCAGCAGGGTTCCTACAGATACGCAGTATTTT. It yields the protein CASRVPTDTQYF.

The chain uses TRBV29-1 and TRBJ2-1; TRBD2 is a possible D gene (6 bases). This CDR3 spans 14 amino acids. Germline V CDR1 and CDR2: SQVTM, ANQGSEA. Trimming cost V 4 bases and J 1 base, with 11 bases left between them. CDR3 region: CSVGAGLSYNEQFF. As DNA, the CDR3 is TGCAGCGTTGGCGCGGGATTGTCCTACAATGAGCAGTTCTTC.

This clonotype was seen a few times. The rearrangement uses TRBV11-1 and TRBJ2-1, with 11 bases fitting TRBD1. Trimming removed 5 bases from V and 1 base from J; junction bases left unmatched: 4. Germline V lookup: CDR1 SGHAT, CDR2 FQDESV (reference sequence). The length of the CDR3 is 16 residues. CDR3 in DNA: TGTGCCAGCAGCACGGGACAGGGGGGTTCCTACAATGAGCAGTTCTTC. Protein product: CASSTGQGGSYNEQFF.

A few counts support this clonotype. The CDR3, as DNA: TGTGCCACCAGCAGAGATTCGCGTGGGGCCAACGTCCTGACTTTC. Its translation: CATSRDSRGANVLTF. The gene calls are TRBV15 and TRBJ2-6; D is unclear. Trimming pared 0 bases from V and 3 bases from J, leaving 6 bases between. CDR1 and CDR2 (germline): LNHNV, YYDKDF (reference sequence). The CDR3 is made up of 15 amino acids.